This entry lists 32 T cell receptor beta chains sequenced from one sample in a study of T cell responses to AZD1222 COVID-19 vaccine. The repertoire was sequenced with immunoSEQ multiplex PCR; TCRdb's copy has only in-frame clones and lacks some. The table lists tens of thousands of clones, approximately 85% of them singletons. The specimen comprised peripheral blood, sampled on day 0 of AZD1222 vaccination. Receptor source: an adult in good health.

V and J are TRBV30 and TRBJ2-3; possibly TRBD1 or TRBD2 for D (5 bases each). This CDR3 spans 14 amino acids. Germline V gene sequence: CDR1 GTSNPN, CDR2 SVGIG (reference sequence). Trimming cost V 4 bases and J 4 bases, with 15 bases left between them. The CDR3 is CAWMGGRGADTQYF. Here the CDR3 DNA reads TGTGCCTGGATGGGCGGTCGAGGGGCAGATACGCAGTATTTT.

The CDR3 bases are TGTGCCAGCAGTGAGAAGGTTCTTGGGAACACTGAAGCTTTCTTT. This codes for CASSEKVLGNTEAFF. V gene TRBV2 combines with J gene TRBJ1-1; D gene ambiguous. CDR3 size: 15 residues. Trimming pared 3 bases from V and 1 base from J, leaving 12 bases between. The germline gives CDR1 SNHLY, CDR2 FYNNEI. The entire variable domain, with the rest obtained from reference TRBV2 and TRBJ1-1, is as follows: EPEVTQTPSHQVTQMGQEVILRCVPISNHLYFYWYRQILGQKVEFLVSFYNNEISEKSEIFDDQFSVERPDGSNFTLKIRSTKLEDSAMYFCASSEKVLGNTEAFFGQGTRLTVV.

Turning to this clone: Other DNA sequences of this sample code for an identical CDR3. The J gene is TRBJ2-7, the V gene TRBV3-1 (or the pseudogene TRBV3-2); TRBD2 might be the D (6 bases). V dropped 4 bases and J dropped 3 bases, with 13 bases sitting between them. Germline V lookup: CDR1 LGHDT, CDR2 YNNKEL (reference sequence). This CDR3 is built from 14 residues. The CDR3, as DNA: TGTGCCAGCAGCCCCGGGACCGGGAGCTACGAGCAGTACTTC. This gives the protein CASSPGTGSYEQYF.

The chain carries TRBV7-3 and TRBJ2-3; the D gene could be TRBD1 or TRBD2 (5 bases each). The germline V and J ends were trimmed by 2 bases and 6 bases, with 9 bases remaining between them. Germline assignment: CDR1 SGHTA and CDR2 FQGTGA. This CDR3 contains 13 residues. CDR3 sequence reads: CASSLGGADTQYF. CDR3 coding DNA: TGTGCCAGCAGCTTAGGGGGAGCTGATACGCAGTATTTT.

The chain combines TRBV3-1 (or the pseudogene TRBV3-2) with TRBJ2-2; no reliable D call. V lost 4 bases and J 3 bases, leaving 12 bases between the germline ends. In germline, CDR1 is LGHDT, CDR2 YNNKEL (reference sequence). The length of the CDR3 is 15 residues. The CDR3: CASSRRTDYTGELFF. The DNA for the CDR3 is TGTGCCAGCAGCCGAAGGACGGATTACACCGGGGAGCTGTTTTTT.

The V and J genes are TRBV2 and TRBJ1-3, with 10 bases matching TRBD1. V was pared by 6 bases and J by 0 bases, with 2 bases of the junction left unmatched. The germline V gene has CDR1 SNHLY and CDR2 FYNNEI. This CDR3 comprises 15 residues. The CDR3 is CASRGDRGSGNTIYF. The CDR3 nucleotides are TGTGCCAGCAGAGGGGACAGGGGCTCTGGAAACACCATATATTTT.

The chain is built from TRBV5-5 and TRBJ2-3; D is unresolved. The germline V gene has CDR1 SGHKS and CDR2 YYEKEE (reference sequence). The germline V and J ends were trimmed by 0 bases and 1 base, with 9 bases remaining between them. CDR3 size: 15 residues. CDR3 in amino acids: CASSLAGLGTDTQYF. CDR3 coding DNA: TGTGCCAGCAGCTTGGCCGGGCTTGGCACAGATACGCAGTATTTT.

For this clone: The same CDR3 arises from other DNA sequences in this sample as well. This chain uses TRBV5-1 with TRBJ2-3, with 8 nucleotides matching TRBD2. The V gene's germline CDR1 is SGHRS and CDR2 YFSETQ. Unmatched junction bases numbered 0, after V lost 0 bases and J lost 0 bases. The CDR3 is 15 amino acids. CDR3 nucleotides: TGCGCCAGCAGCTTGGCTAGCGGGAGCACAGATACGCAGTATTTT. This encodes CASSLASGSTDTQYF.

This chain uses TRBV6-1 with TRBJ1-2, with 8 bases matching TRBD1. The J segment lost 4 bases and the V segment lost 5 bases, leaving 9 bases of the junction unmatched. The CDR3 contains 15 residues. Germline V gene data show CDR1 as MNHNS and CDR2 as SASEGT. CDR3 amino acids: CASSKGGQVGYGYTF. The CDR3 bases are TGTGCCAGCAGTAAGGGGGGACAGGTTGGCTATGGCTACACCTTC.

The rearrangement uses TRBV4-1 and TRBJ2-2; 8 nucleotides line up with TRBD2. The germline V gene has CDR1 MGHRA and CDR2 YSYEKL. Trimming cost V 0 bases and J 3 bases; bases outside gene matches: 3. The CDR3 totals 16 residues. CDR3 protein: CASSQEAGEHTGELFF. The CDR3 DNA follows: TGCGCCAGCAGCCAAGAAGCGGGGGAGCACACCGGGGAGCTGTTTTTT.

In its sample, this clone was seen once. The chain is built from TRBV29-1 and TRBJ1-1; TRBD1 aligns across 8 bases. Germline V lookup: CDR1 SQVTM, CDR2 ANQGSEA. The trim removed 4 bases at V and 4 bases at J, leaving 11 bases unmatched. The CDR3 runs to 15 residues. Here the CDR3 reads CSVVVTGGSSTEAFF. Written as DNA, the CDR3 is TGCAGCGTTGTGGTCACAGGGGGTAGTAGCACTGAAGCTTTCTTT.

V and J are TRBV5-4 and TRBJ2-7; TRBD2 agrees at 7 bases. Losses at the gene ends were 4 bases for V and 3 bases for J; bases not matched to a gene: 4. Germline CDR1 is SGHNT and CDR2 is YYREEE (reference sequence). This CDR3 region has 13 residues. This chain's CDR3 is CASSAPGGYEQYF. The CDR3 region has the DNA TGTGCCAGCAGCGCCCCGGGGGGCTACGAGCAGTACTTC.

The CDR3 sequence: CSAPGQGIYGYTF. CDR3 DNA sequence: TGCAGCGCTCCGGGACAGGGGATCTATGGCTACACCTTC. The chain uses TRBV29-1 and TRBJ1-2; TRBD1 matches 10 bases. V shed 7 bases and J 4 bases; nucleotides not matched to a gene: 6. The CDR3 runs to 13 residues. Germline assignment: CDR1 SQVTM and CDR2 ANQGSEA.

The CDR3 loop reads CASSWGQGTSYGYTF. The CDR3 bases are TGCGCCAGCAGCTGGGGACAGGGGACTTCCTATGGCTACACCTTC. The J gene is TRBJ1-2, the V gene TRBV5-1; 10 bases are a match to TRBD1. This CDR3 region has 15 residues. Per germline, CDR1 SGHRS and CDR2 YFSETQ. Trimming removed 3 bases from V and 4 bases from J; junction bases left unmatched: 6.

The chain links TRBV19 to TRBJ1-5; 7 positions agree with TRBD1. Looked up from germline, CDR1 is LNHDA and CDR2 is SQIVND (reference sequence). This CDR3 is built from 15 residues. J was trimmed by 6 bases and V by 7 bases; bases with no gene match: 12. The CDR3 bases are TGTGCCAGTATTCAACCGGGACAGAGACTTCAGCCCCAGCATTTT. This codes for CASIQPGQRLQPQHF.

The chain has TRBV10-1 and TRBJ2-5; D possibly corresponds to TRBD1 (5 bases). V dropped 6 bases and J dropped 3 bases, with 11 bases sitting between them. Germline CDR1 WNHNN, CDR2 SYGVQD (reference sequence). The length of the CDR3 is 13 residues. In DNA form, the CDR3 reads TGCGCCAGCAGCTCGGCAGGGAAAGAGACCCAGTACTTC. The encoded protein is CASSSAGKETQYF.

CDR3 bases: TGTGCCAGCGGCCACAGGGGGAGGCACTATGGCTACACCTTC. It is translated as CASGHRGRHYGYTF. The chain carries TRBV7-9 and TRBJ1-2, with 8 bases aligning to TRBD1. CDR1 and CDR2 (germline): SEHNR, FQNEAQ (reference sequence). V lost 8 bases, J lost 3 bases, and 8 bases stayed unmatched. The CDR3 runs to 14 residues.

The chain joins TRBV20-1 to TRBJ2-3; D unresolved. The CDR3 contains 13 residues. In germline, CDR1 is DFQATT, CDR2 SNEGSKA (reference sequence). The V and J ends lost 3 bases and 2 bases respectively, with 9 bases between them. DNA for the CDR3: TGCAGTGCTAGTCCCAGGATCACAGATACGCAGTATTTT. Protein sequence: CSASPRITDTQYF.

The chain combines TRBV28 with TRBJ1-5; D is undetermined. Germline assignment: CDR1 MDHEN and CDR2 SYDVKM. Between the trimmed V and J ends, which lost 6 bases and 1 base, there was a span of 4 bases. The CDR3 runs 12 residues. CDR3 residues: CASRGSNQPQHF. CDR3 nucleotide sequence: TGTGCCAGCAGGGGGAGCAATCAGCCCCAGCATTTT.

The rearrangement joins TRBV7-2 to TRBJ1-2; D unresolved. V was cut by 4 bases and J by 0 bases, with 18 bases left in between. CDR1 SGHTA and CDR2 FQGNSA come from the germline V gene. The CDR3 length is 17 residues. The CDR3 region has the DNA TGTGCCAGCAGCTCTCAAACCGGACTGACACCTAACTATGGCTACACCTTC. Its translation is CASSSQTGLTPNYGYTF.

V usage is TRBV4-1 and J usage is TRBJ1-2; 8 bases agree with TRBD1. CDR1 is MGHRA and CDR2 is YSYEKL in the germline V gene. The CDR3 is 17 amino acids. Trimming took 4 bases from V and 0 from J; bases not matched to a gene: 10. CDR3 region: CASSPSGRGPTNYGYTF. CDR3 nucleotide sequence: TGCGCCAGCAGCCCCAGCGGCAGGGGGCCGACTAACTATGGCTACACCTTC.

V usage is TRBV24-1 and J usage is TRBJ2-3, with a tentative D call TRBD2 (6 bases). V was cut by 7 bases and J by 4 bases, with 11 bases left in between. Germline V CDR1 and CDR2: KGHDR, SFDVKD. The CDR3 loop spans 13 amino acids. Here the CDR3 DNA reads TGTGCCACCAGCGAACGGGAGTCAGATACGCAGTATTTT. This translates into CATSERESDTQYF.

This clone has more than one count but fewer than ten. The chain joins TRBV27 to TRBJ2-7; D is unclear. Trimming pared 4 bases from V and 1 base from J, leaving 5 bases between. CDR1 is MNHEY and CDR2 is SMNVEV in the germline V gene (reference sequence). The CDR3 runs to 12 residues. DNA for the CDR3: TGTGCCAGCAGTTCAGGTTCCTACGAGCAGTACTTC. Its protein is CASSSGSYEQYF.

V usage is TRBV2 and J usage is TRBJ2-5; 11 bases fit TRBD2. Germline loops: CDR1 SNHLY, CDR2 FYNNEI. The junction had 1 base not matched to a gene; V was cut back by 5 bases and J by 2 bases. The CDR3 totals 14 residues. In nucleotides, the CDR3 is TGTGCCAGCAGTCGGACTAGCGGGCAAGAGACCCAGTACTTC. It translates to CASSRTSGQETQYF.

Regarding this clone: Other DNA sequences in this specimen translate into the identical CDR3. This chain uses TRBV5-5 with TRBJ2-5; 11 bases fit TRBD2. V dropped 0 bases and J dropped 4; count of bases not matched to a gene: 5. The CDR3 extends over 16 amino acids. Per germline, CDR1 SGHKS and CDR2 YYEKEE (reference sequence). The CDR3 sequence: CASSLELAGGRETQYF. In DNA, the CDR3 is TGTGCCAGCAGCTTGGAGTTAGCGGGGGGGCGAGAGACCCAGTACTTC.

The CDR3 nucleotides read TGTGCCAGCAGCAGCCGGGACAGGGGAGATGGCTACACCTTC. Translated: CASSSRDRGDGYTF. The chain uses TRBV3-1 (or the pseudogene TRBV3-2) and TRBJ1-2; 10 bases fit TRBD1. V lost 5 bases, J lost 6 bases, and 6 bases stayed unmatched. The CDR3 runs 14 residues. From germline, CDR1 is LGHDT and CDR2 YNNKEL (reference sequence).

This chain joins TRBV6-5 and TRBJ1-6, with D possibly being TRBD1 (6 bases). The CDR3 has 15 amino acids. Germline V gene sequence: CDR1 MNHEY, CDR2 SVGAGI. The ends were cut back, 6 bases at V and 7 bases at J, with 16 bases in the middle. CDR3 bases: TGTGCCAGCAGGGGGGGGCTTAAGGAGAATTCACCCCTCCACTTT. Protein product: CASRGGLKENSPLHF.

This rearrangement joins TRBV2 to TRBJ2-6; D remains unclear. There are 14 residues in the CDR3. Trimming took 6 bases from V and 0 from J, leaving 6 bases between them. Looked up from germline, CDR1 is SNHLY and CDR2 is FYNNEI. The CDR3 DNA sequence: TGTGCCAGCAGCAGTAGCTCTGGGGCCAACGTCCTGACTTTC. This gives the protein CASSSSSGANVLTF.

This chain uses TRBV10-3 with TRBJ2-1; no clear D gene. V lost 7 bases and J lost 0, with 7 bases in between. This CDR3 spans 13 amino acids. The germline gives CDR1 ENHRY, CDR2 SYGVKD. Here the CDR3 reads CAIKGLSYNEQFF. The CDR3 bases are TGTGCCATCAAGGGCCTCTCCTACAATGAGCAGTTCTTC.

For this clone: The identical CDR3 is also encoded by other nucleotide sequences in the sample. V is TRBV9 and J is TRBJ2-1, with unresolved D. CDR1 is SGDLS, CDR2 YYNGEE, per germline. The CDR3 is 15 amino acids. V was cut by 1 base and J by 0 bases, with 8 bases left in between. This CDR3 reads CASSVRDISYNEQFF. In nucleotides, the CDR3 is TGTGCCAGCAGCGTACGCGACATCTCCTACAATGAGCAGTTCTTC.

A note on this clone: The sample has other DNA sequences that encode this CDR3 too. The rearrangement links TRBV12-3 or TRBV12-4 to TRBJ1-1, with D uncertain. There are 12 residues in the CDR3. V was cut by 2 bases and J by 5 bases, with 6 bases left in between. As DNA, the CDR3 is TGTGCCAGCAGTTTAAGACGGACTGAAGCTTTCTTT. It encodes CASSLRRTEAFF.

The CDR3: CASSPPLFDEQFF. CDR3 DNA sequence: TGTGCCAGCTCACCACCTCTTTTCGATGAGCAGTTCTTC. V gene TRBV18 combines with J gene TRBJ2-1, with D unclear. Trimming shortened V by 0 bases and J by 8 bases, and 8 bases separated the two germline ends. This CDR3 comprises 13 residues. From germline, CDR1 is KGHSH and CDR2 LQKENI.